This entry concerns a single T cell receptor beta chain. Method: immunoSEQ multiplex PCR; TCRdb's copy keeps in-frame clones and lacks some. The sample records about 440,000 clones, approximately 88% being singletons. The sample originates from a study of blood T cell repertoires in COVID-19. CDR3 size: 13 residues. The germline CDR1 and CDR2 sequences are MDHEN and SYDVKM. With 8 bases removed from V and 1 base from J, the gap between germline ends came to 11 bases. The origin of this receptor is a woman aged 50 to 65 with COVID-19, enrolled during active disease. The material sequenced was peripheral blood. The V call is TRBV28, the J call TRBJ1-1; a weak D match, TRBD1 (6 bases). In nucleotides, the CDR3 is TGTGCCAGCTTCCTGGACAGGAACACTGAAGCTTTCTTT. Translated, it gives CASFLDRNTEAFF. Drawing the rest from reference TRBV28 and TRBJ1-1, the complete variable domain is DVKVTQSSRYLVKRTGEKVFLECVQDMDHENMFWYRQDPGLGLRLIYFSYDVKMKEKGDIPEGYSVSREKKERFSLILESASTNQTSMYLCASFLDRNTEAFFGQGTRLTVV.